These 2 T cell receptor beta chains share one sample of origin, sequenced in a study of blood T cell repertoires in COVID-19. Only in-frame clones appear in the TCRdb table, and some are missing; sequencing was by immunoSEQ multiplex PCR. The sample holds roughly 300,000 clones; 88% are singletons and the top ten take about 9.8%. The sample comprised peripheral blood. The receptors here all came from a man aged 18 to 35 with active or convalescent COVID-19.

J is TRBJ1-1 and V is TRBV29-1; D call uncertain. The CDR3 consists of 12 residues. V was pared by 7 bases and J by 1 base, with 10 bases between. The germline CDR1 and CDR2 sequences are SQVTM and ANQGSEA. The CDR3 reads CSGRSGNTEAFF. CDR3 DNA: TGCAGCGGCAGGTCCGGGAACACTGAAGCTTTCTTT.

CDR3 DNA sequence: TGTGCCAGCAGCCCCGGGACTGTCGGTCTGGCCTACACCTTC. It encodes CASSPGTVGLAYTF. The chain joins TRBV5-6 to TRBJ1-2; TRBD1 might be the D (5 bases). Germline V gene sequence: CDR1 SGHDT, CDR2 YYEEEE. This CDR3 contains 14 residues. The V gene lost 4 bases and the J gene lost 10 bases, with 20 bases spanning the gap.